Sequencing of this TCR beta chain was carried out in a study of blood T cell repertoires in COVID-19 (dated by TCRdb to about 2020). For the wider study: Samples from collaborators originated in the United States, Italy and Spain and spanned both the acute and convalescent phases of COVID-19. A de-identified subject ID, COVID-19 status, age in years and sex were almost always included in the sample metadata. Deeply sampled blood TCRbeta repertoires from subjects exposed to, actively infected with, or recovered from COVID-19 were included in the dataset. The material from the prospective study consisted of cDNA or gDNA derived from T cells, B-cell-depleted T cells, or PBMCs. The repertoires were made available in a free public database intended to serve as a resource for research on the immune response to SARS-CoV-2. The samples were drawn from the first 160 participants of the ongoing ImmuneRACE study and from under 1,500 subjects provided by 6 global collaborators. Where HLA class I and class II types were available, the types were taken from metadata supplied by the sample provider, not from assay-based typing.

The immunoSEQ Assay, a bias-controlled multiplex PCR, was used to amplify TCRbeta CDR3 regions from genomic DNA. The paper's processing steps were these. Nucleated cell counts per sample were estimated from amplification of reference gene primers within the assay. To quantify the absolute abundance of each unique TCRbeta CDR3 rearrangement, sequence reads were collapsed and filtered. Productive Simpson clonality was computed per sample as the square root of Simpson's diversity index over productive rearrangements. TCRdb re-hosts the immuneACCESS table, in-frame sequences only. Its copies lack some clones; in the studies checked, an unresolved V gene accounts for under half of them, and the cause for the rest is not known. The V and J calls and clone size were taken over from that table, and D and trimming were inferred from the DNA. Counted in this sample were 150,000 to 200,000 clones; 86% of them appeared once. The top ten clones comprise 2.5% to 4% of the sample.

Whole blood was collected in K2EDTA tubes by collaborating institutions according to the institutions' own protocols. For TCRbeta analysis, collaborator samples were shipped as frozen whole blood, as isolated PBMCs, or as DNA extracted from either sample type. What the study reported, not specific to this receptor: How much clinical and demographic metadata was included differed by source and by participant, and the metadata was provided uncurated.

This clone was detected a few times. The specificity of this receptor is unknown. The input lacks base qualities; no much larger clone sits a single base away. This clonotype was sampled from a man aged 70 or older with acute or convalescent COVID-19. The specimen was peripheral blood.

The CDR3 has the sequence CASSPTGMSAKNIQYF. In nucleotides, the sequence is TGTGCCAGCAGCCCTACAGGGATGTCGGCCAAAAACATTCAGTACTTC. The chain couples TRBV11-2 to TRBJ2-4, with a tentative D gene TRBD1 over 6 matching bases. CDR1 is given as SGHAT and CDR2 as FQNNGV, both from the germline V gene. Taken from cysteine to phenylalanine, the CDR3 has 16 residues. The CDR3 DNA has 48 bases and is translated from base 1. A distance of 15 bases separates the germline ends of V and J, which lose 5 bases and 1 base respectively.